This T cell receptor beta chain was sequenced in a study of shared clonotypes between healthy human individuals. Clones were sequenced by immunoSEQ multiplex PCR, and TCRdb holds only the in-frame ones, with some missing. The repertoire consists of about 1 million clones, with roughly 80% occurring once and the leading ten covering about 1.5%. V lost 0 bases, J lost 9 bases, and 10 bases lay in between. The CDR3 is 13 residues long. Germline values: CDR1 SGHKS, CDR2 YYEKEE (reference sequence). This TCR came from a man between 18 and 35 years old in good health. The rearrangement joins TRBV5-5 to TRBJ2-4; D may be TRBD2 (5 bases). Material: memory CD4+ T cells sorted from blood. This sample's subset: CD45RA-negative fraction. CDR3 nucleotides: TGTGCCAGCAGCTTGGCACCCGAGGGCATTCAGTACTTC. Protein product: CASSLAPEGIQYF.